This TCR beta chain was identified in a study of post-analysis software for immune sequencing data. Study findings and constraints: Patients used about 5 TRBV segments, including TRBV5-6, TRBV5-1 and TRBV20-1, more often than controls.

Regarding this clonotype: Its target is not known. At one boundary the junction diverges from the germline segment, which might be a read error.

Germline lookup yields CDR1 SGHVS and CDR2 FQNEAQ. The CDR3 covers 14 residues. Unique molecular identifiers were carried by the TCR beta cDNA libraries. Each CDR3 protein gets one entry after TCRdb re-called the PCR reads with MiXCR. This sample has some 260,000 distinct CDR3 sequences, with 36% found just once. The TCR was taken from a girl aged 10-17 years with multiple sclerosis. The sequenced sample consisted of blood. The rearrangement joins TRBV7-8 to TRBJ2-5; D might be TRBD1 (6 bases). For the CDR3, the DNA is TGTGCCGGCAGCTCAACAGGGTACCAAGAGACCCAGTACTTC. It codes for CAGSSTGYQETQYF.